A selection of T cell receptor beta chains follows, all from one sample in a study of Graves' ophthalmopathy and Graves' hyperthyroidism. MiXCR, applied by TCRdb to the multiplex PCR reads, yields one record per CDR3 protein. This sample carries approximately 410,000 distinct CDR3 sequences, roughly 14% of them seen once, and the ten largest clones take approximately 7%. What was sequenced was peripheral blood. These receptors originate from a woman between 18 and 29 years old with stable Graves' hyperthyroidism. The conserved cysteine and the conserved F or W are not part of the CDR3 here.

TRBV12-3/TRBV12-4,TRBJ2-3,ASSLDGRADTQY
TRBV24-1,TRBJ2-4,ATSDARGAKNIKY
TRBV6-2/TRBV6-3,TRBJ1-5,ASSWRLQPQH
TRBV6-5,TRBJ1-5,ASTTLGQPQH
TRBV19,TRBJ1-5,ASSIQGANQPQH
TRBV6-5,TRBJ1-2,ASRAFLGIFGYT
TRBV6-2/TRBV6-3,TRBJ2-2,ASSSLGHVTGELF
TRBV19,TRBJ1-1,ASKGTGQNTEAF
TRBV20-1,TRBJ1-5,SARIQNQPQH
TRBV12-3/TRBV12-4,TRBJ1-1,ASRSPVKDTEAF
TRBV2,TRBJ1-2,ASSHRERGYT
TRBV5-6,TRBJ2-7,ASSWHTDEQY
TRBV5-1,TRBJ2-2,ASGRTESTGELF
TRBV29-1,TRBJ1-1,SVSEGWYRNTEAF
TRBV6-5,TRBJ1-1,ASSYKAAAEAF
TRBV5-1,TRBJ1-3,ASSGGGDSGNTIY
TRBV9,TRBJ1-1,SSSVDPNTEAF
TRBV7-4,TRBJ2-7,ASNLRDRGFHEQY
TRBV4-1,TRBJ1-5,ASSPPARQPQH
TRBV6-1,TRBJ2-6,ASSHTNSGANVLT
TRBV7-3,TRBJ2-2,ASSRRNTGELF
TRBV12-3/TRBV12-4,TRBJ2-5,ASSLGQGQETKY
TRBV25-1,TRBJ1-2,ASSPGQTNYGYT
TRBV18,TRBJ1-1,ASSRGSDGTEAF
TRBV6-4,TRBJ1-5,ASSSENNQPQH
TRBV11-2,TRBJ1-1,ASSLVPDPNTEAF
TRBV12-3/TRBV12-4,TRBJ1-6,ASSPRRHSPLH
TRBV24-1,TRBJ2-7,ATSASGFYEQY
TRBV4-1,TRBJ1-6,ASSHMVSPLH
TRBV12-5,TRBJ1-1,ASGSGNTEAF
TRBV19,TRBJ1-6,ASTRGDLHSPLH
TRBV5-1,TRBJ2-4,ASSRDLAKNIQY
TRBV6-6,TRBJ1-1,ASSTIRGGGVTEAF
TRBV2,TRBJ2-7,ASTKSARGTQY
TRBV18,TRBJ1-5,ASSRTQGQPQH
TRBV12-3/TRBV12-4,TRBJ1-1,ASSLMGGSTEAF
TRBV6-4,TRBJ1-1,ASSVIENTEAF
TRBV20-1,TRBJ1-5,SAARGGGSNQPQH
TRBV24-1,TRBJ1-5,ATSDLAGGNQPQH
TRBV7-6,TRBJ2-7,ASSLSGGRSSYEQY
TRBV15,TRBJ1-2,ATSKEQGVWANYGYT
TRBV24-1,TRBJ2-5,ATSDLGGAGETQY
TRBV11-2,TRBJ1-2,ASSDYREGNYGYT
TRBV12-3/TRBV12-4,TRBJ2-2,ASSFPSTGELF
TRBV6-2/TRBV6-3,TRBJ2-5,ASSPHGGQYQETQY
TRBV11-2,TRBJ1-6,ASSPQGRGRIPLH
TRBV18,TRBJ1-1,ASSPNTGPEAF
TRBV6-2/TRBV6-3,TRBJ2-2,ASSYTNTGELF
TRBV4-1,TRBJ1-1,ASSQVGVGRRHTEAF
TRBV24-1,TRBJ1-5,ATSEARGNQPQH
TRBV27,TRBJ2-7,ASSVTGFHEQY
TRBV20-1,TRBJ1-2,SARTTQGAYYGYT
TRBV3-1,TRBJ1-1,ASSQGQALNTEAF
TRBV5-5,TRBJ2-7,ASSLVQKYEQY